The 10 T cell receptor beta chains below all came from one sample that was sequenced in a study of vaccination effects on CD4 cells after COVID-19. Culturing for about 10 days preceded CD4+ T cell isolation. No antigens are known for them. The protocol was immunoSEQ multiplex PCR, while the TCRdb copy is restricted to in-frame clones and leaves out a portion. The table records 45,000 to 75,000 clones, more than 60% of them present only once. The specimen comprised CD4+ T cells from PBMCs cultured without peptide, sampled before COVID-19 vaccination. The receptors derive from a human donor who received a COVID-19 vaccine.

V usage is TRBV2 and J usage is TRBJ2-2, with unresolved D. The germline V gene encodes CDR1 SNHLY and CDR2 FYNNEI. The CDR3 length is 14 residues. Trimming shortened V by 6 bases and J by 1 base, and 9 bases separated the two germline ends. CDR3: CASRAWENTGELFF. The DNA for the CDR3 is TGTGCCAGCAGAGCCTGGGAGAACACCGGGGAGCTGTTTTTT.

The V call is TRBV7-9, the J call TRBJ2-3; no firm D call. Deletions cut 1 base from V and 2 bases from J, with 13 bases between. Germline assignment: CDR1 SEHNR and CDR2 FQNEAQ (reference sequence). CDR3 size: 16 residues. The CDR3 loop reads CASSLGVALPTDTQYF. The CDR3 DNA sequence: TGTGCCAGCAGCTTAGGAGTGGCCCTACCCACAGATACGCAGTATTTT.

The chain combines TRBV18 with TRBJ2-4; 9 bases are shared with TRBD2. V dropped 4 bases and J dropped 1; count of bases not matched to a gene: 5. Germline V gene data show CDR1 as KGHSH and CDR2 as LQKENI. The CDR3 totals 16 residues. The CDR3 bases are TGTGCCAGCTCACAGGGACTAGCCTCCGCCAAAAACATTCAGTACTTC. Its protein product is CASSQGLASAKNIQYF.

This rearrangement joins TRBV7-8 to TRBJ2-5, with 13 bases that match TRBD2. The V gene's germline CDR1 is SGHVS and CDR2 FQNEAQ. CDR3 length: 16 residues. After removal of 5 bases from V and 4 bases from J, the junction contained 7 bases not matched to a gene. The CDR3 region has the DNA TGTGCCAGCAGCCTAAGACTAGCGGGGGGAGTAGAGACCCAGTACTTC. It codes for CASSLRLAGGVETQYF.

This chain connects TRBV14 to TRBJ2-3; a weak D match, TRBD2 (7 bases). The V end lost 3 bases, the J end lost 6 bases, and 22 bases lay between the germline ends. Germline-derived CDR1 and CDR2 are SGHDN and FVKESK. The CDR3 contains 17 residues. DNA for the CDR3: TGTGCCAGCAGCCAGAGGGTCGGCGGGGGCGGCGTGGATACGCAGTATTTT. It codes for CASSQRVGGGGVDTQYF.

This sequence joins TRBV13 and TRBJ1-3; no firm D call. From germline, CDR1 is PRHDT and CDR2 FYEKMQ (reference sequence). The CDR3 consists of 14 residues. The ends were cut back, 2 bases at V and 3 bases at J, with 8 bases in the middle. CDR3 loop: CASSLFGGGNTIYF. The DNA of the CDR3 is TGTGCCAGCAGCTTATTCGGAGGTGGAAACACCATATATTTT.

This chain links TRBV4-2 with TRBJ2-5; the D gene could be TRBD1 or TRBD2 (6 bases each). The ends were cut back, 4 bases at V and 5 bases at J, with 20 bases in the middle. The CDR3 totals 16 residues. Germline V gene sequence: CDR1 LGHNA, CDR2 YNFKEQ. The CDR3 bases are TGTGCCAGCAGCCCTGGGGTGGGGGGCGAGATGGAGACCCAGTACTTC. Encoded protein: CASSPGVGGEMETQYF.

The CDR3 DNA reads as TGTGCCTGGAGTGTACAACAGGTATCACCCCTCCACTTT. It codes for CAWSVQQVSPLHF. The chain has TRBV30 and TRBJ1-6, with D perhaps matching TRBD1 (5 bases). The CDR3 extends over 13 amino acids. Germline V gene sequence: CDR1 GTSNPN, CDR2 SVGIG (reference sequence). Trimming stripped 0 bases from V and 10 bases from J, with 10 bases between. Full variable domain (remainder filled in from reference TRBV30 and TRBJ1-6): SQTIHQWPATLVQPVGSPLSLECTVEGTSNPNLYWYRQAAGRGLQLLFYSVGIGQISSEVPQNLSASRPQDRQFILSSKKLLLSDSGFYLCAWSVQQVSPLHFGNGTRLTVT.

The count of this clone is one. The V and J genes are TRBV7-2 and TRBJ2-3; possible D gene TRBD2, 6 bases. Germline V lookup: CDR1 SGHTA, CDR2 FQGNSA. This CDR3 contains 15 residues. Trimming took 2 bases from V and 4 from J, leaving 13 bases between them. CDR3 sequence reads: CASSLLGGGPDTQYF. DNA for the CDR3: TGTGCCAGCAGCTTATTGGGAGGAGGTCCAGATACGCAGTATTTT.

This clone was seen a few times. The rearrangement uses TRBV30 and TRBJ1-5; D possibly corresponds to TRBD1 (6 bases). The germline V gene encodes CDR1 GTSNPN and CDR2 SVGIG (reference sequence). The CDR3 runs to 14 residues. Trimming removed 2 bases at V and 5 bases at J, with 13 bases between. The CDR3 spells CAWSLYRDHQPQHF. The CDR3 bases are TGTGCCTGGAGTTTGTACAGGGACCATCAGCCCCAGCATTTT.